This record concerns one TCR beta chain sequence. This record comes from a study of blood T cell repertoires in COVID-19. Whole-study context: The study drew acute and convalescent COVID-19 samples from the United States, Italy and Spain. PBMCs, B-cell-depleted T cells, or T cells provided the cDNA or gDNA that made up the material.

Original processing methods: Using reference gene primer amplification, nucleated cell counts were estimated. Only in-frame clones appear in the TCRdb table, and some are missing; sequencing was by immunoSEQ multiplex PCR. That table is the source of V, J and clone size, and D and trimming were worked out from the DNA. Of 150,000 to 200,000 clones in the sample, around 86% were seen once. Trimming removed 4 bases at V and 1 base at J, with 11 bases between. Per germline, CDR1 LNHDA and CDR2 SQIVND (reference sequence). The length of the CDR3 is 15 residues. V usage is TRBV19 and J usage is TRBJ1-5; a weak D match, TRBD1 (5 bases). This receptor was obtained from a woman over 75 in a cohort sampled during active or convalescent COVID-19. Sequencing was performed on peripheral blood. CDR3 in DNA: TGTGCCAGTAGTACCAGGGCGCTGAGCAATCAGCCCCAGCATTTT. This encodes CASSTRALSNQPQHF.